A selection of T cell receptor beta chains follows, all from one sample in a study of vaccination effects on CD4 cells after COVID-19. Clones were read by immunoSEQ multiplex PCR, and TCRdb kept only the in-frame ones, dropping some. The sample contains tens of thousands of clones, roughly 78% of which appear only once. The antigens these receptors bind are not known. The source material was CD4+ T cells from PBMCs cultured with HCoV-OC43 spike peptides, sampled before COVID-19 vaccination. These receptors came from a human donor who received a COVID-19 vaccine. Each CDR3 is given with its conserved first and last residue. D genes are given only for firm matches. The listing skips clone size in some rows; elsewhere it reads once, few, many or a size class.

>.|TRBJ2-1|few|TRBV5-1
CASSYRDNSYNEQFF
TGCGCCAGCAGCTACCGGGACAACTCCTACAATGAGCAGTTCTTC
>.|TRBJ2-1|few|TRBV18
CASSPIRRQDGDEQFF
TGTGCCAGCTCACCAATTAGGCGGCAGGATGGCGATGAGCAGTTCTTC
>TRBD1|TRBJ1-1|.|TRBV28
CASSLSRQGNTEAFF
TGTGCCAGCAGTCTTTCACGACAGGGCAACACTGAAGCTTTCTTT
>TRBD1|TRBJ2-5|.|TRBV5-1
CASSLRTGRETQYF
TGCGCCAGCAGCTTGAGGACAGGGCGGGAGACCCAGTACTTC
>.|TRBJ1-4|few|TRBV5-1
CASSDGTGSEKLFF
TGCGCCAGCAGCGACGGGACCGGTAGTGAAAAACTGTTTTTT
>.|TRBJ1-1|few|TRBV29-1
CSVVLQVNTEAFF
TGCAGCGTTGTGCTTCAGGTGAACACTGAAGCTTTCTTT
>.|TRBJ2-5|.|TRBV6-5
CASTAWGRETQYF
TGTGCCAGCACGGCGTGGGGGAGAGAGACCCAGTACTTC
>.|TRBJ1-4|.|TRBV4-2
CASSQGVRGNEKLFF
TGTGCCAGCAGCCAAGGGGTCCGGGGAAACGAAAAACTGTTTTTT
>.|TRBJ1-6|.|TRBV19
CATGNREASSPLHF
TGTGCCACGGGAAACAGGGAGGCAAGTTCACCCCTCCACTTT
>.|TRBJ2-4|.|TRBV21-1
CASSIPGQGALKAKNIQYF
TGTGCCAGCAGCATCCCGGGACAGGGGGCTCTGAAAGCCAAAAACATTCAGTACTTC
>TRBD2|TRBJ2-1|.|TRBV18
CASSGLAGGHEQFF
TGTGCCAGCTCGGGACTAGCGGGGGGGCATGAGCAGTTCTTC
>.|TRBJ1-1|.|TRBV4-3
CASGFWNTEAFF
TGCGCCAGCGGGTTTTGGAACACTGAAGCTTTCTTT
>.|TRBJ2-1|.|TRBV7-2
CASSLVARSSYNEQFF
TGTGCCAGCAGCTTAGTTGCGCGGAGCTCCTACAATGAGCAGTTCTTC
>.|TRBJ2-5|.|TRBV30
CAWSPRRETQYF
TGTGCCTGGAGTCCCCGTAGGGAGACCCAGTACTTC
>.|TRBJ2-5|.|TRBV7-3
CASSLSSEQETQYF
TGTGCCAGCAGCTTAAGCAGTGAACAAGAGACCCAGTACTTC
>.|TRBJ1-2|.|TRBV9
CASRGPSQGYTF
TGTGCCAGCAGGGGACCCAGCCAGGGCTACACCTTC
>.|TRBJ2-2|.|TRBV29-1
CSGWRGDTGELFF
TGCAGCGGTTGGAGAGGGGACACCGGGGAGCTGTTTTTT
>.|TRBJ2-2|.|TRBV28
CAGQGANTGELFF
TGTGCCGGCCAAGGGGCGAACACCGGGGAGCTGTTTTTT
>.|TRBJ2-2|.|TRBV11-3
CASSSSRAGELFF
TGTGCCAGCAGCTCCAGTAGGGCCGGGGAGCTGTTTTTT
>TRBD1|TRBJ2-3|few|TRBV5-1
CASSPGQAGPDTQYF
TGCGCCAGCAGCCCGGGACAGGCTGGCCCAGATACGCAGTATTTT
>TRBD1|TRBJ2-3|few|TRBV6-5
CASRNRGESTDTQYF
TGTGCCAGCAGGAACAGGGGGGAGAGCACAGATACGCAGTATTTT
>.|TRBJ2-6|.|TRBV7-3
CASSPHSGANVLTF
TGTGCCAGCAGCCCCCACTCTGGGGCCAACGTCCTGACTTTC
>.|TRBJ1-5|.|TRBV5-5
CASSLGSNQPQHF
TGTGCCAGCAGCTTAGGGAGCAATCAGCCCCAGCATTTT
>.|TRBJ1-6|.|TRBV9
CASSGGRNDSPLHF
TGTGCCAGCAGCGGGGGAAGGAACGATTCACCCCTCCACTTT
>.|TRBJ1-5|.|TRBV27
CASSSNSNQPQHF
TGTGCCAGCAGTTCAAATAGCAATCAGCCCCAGCATTTT
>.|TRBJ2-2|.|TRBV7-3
CASSRGTGELFF
TGTGCCAGCAGCCGAGGTACCGGGGAGCTGTTTTTT
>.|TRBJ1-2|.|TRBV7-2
CASSLVQDYYGYTF
TGTGCCAGCAGCTTAGTACAGGATTATTATGGCTACACCTTC
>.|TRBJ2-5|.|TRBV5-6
CASSLYEGRETQYF
TGTGCCAGCAGCTTGTACGAGGGGAGGGAGACCCAGTACTTC
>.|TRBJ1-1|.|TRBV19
CASLDRKIYSEAFF
TGTGCCAGTCTTGACAGGAAAATTTATTCTGAAGCTTTCTTT
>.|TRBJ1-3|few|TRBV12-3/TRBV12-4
CASSLTIGNTIYF
TGTGCCAGCAGTTTAACGATTGGAAACACCATATATTTT
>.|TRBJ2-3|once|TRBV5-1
CASSLMGSPSTDTQYF
TGCGCCAGCAGCTTGATGGGCAGCCCTAGCACAGATACGCAGTATTTT
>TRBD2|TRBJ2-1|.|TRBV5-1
CASSFGGSSYNEQFF
TGCGCCAGCAGCTTTGGCGGGAGCTCCTACAATGAGCAGTTCTTC
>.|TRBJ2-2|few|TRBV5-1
CASSLLDRANTGELFF
TGCGCCAGCAGCTTGCTGGACCGGGCGAACACCGGGGAGCTGTTTTTT
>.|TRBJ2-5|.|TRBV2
CASSMTGRGETQYF
TGTGCCAGCAGTATGACAGGGAGGGGGGAGACCCAGTACTTC
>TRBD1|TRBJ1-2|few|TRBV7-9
CASSPRTGSYTF
TGTGCCAGCAGCCCCCGGACAGGCAGCTACACCTTC
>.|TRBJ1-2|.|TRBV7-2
CASRFVDDYGYTF
TGTGCCAGCAGGTTTGTAGACGACTATGGCTACACCTTC
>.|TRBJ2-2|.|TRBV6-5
CASSYKHAGELFF
TGTGCCAGCAGTTACAAACACGCCGGGGAGCTGTTTTTT
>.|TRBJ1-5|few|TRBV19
CASSIFGSNQPQHF
TGTGCCAGTAGTATTTTTGGTAGCAATCAGCCCCAGCATTTT
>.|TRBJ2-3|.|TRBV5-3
CARSPLEGPRGTQYF
TGTGCCAGAAGCCCCTTAGAGGGCCCACGGGGGACGCAGTATTTT
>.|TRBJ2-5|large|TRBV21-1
CASSKSTGKETQYF
TGTGCCAGCAGCAAGTCAACAGGAAAAGAGACCCAGTACTTC
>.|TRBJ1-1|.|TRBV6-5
CASLTDMNTEAFF
TGTGCCAGCCTTACAGATATGAACACTGAAGCTTTCTTT
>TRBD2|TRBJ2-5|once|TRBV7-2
CASSLVGGETQYF
TGTGCCAGCAGCTTAGTCGGGGGGGAGACCCAGTACTTC
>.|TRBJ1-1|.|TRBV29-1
CSVEVKGIFRGAFF
TGCAGCGTTGAAGTGAAGGGGATTTTTCGGGGAGCTTTCTTT
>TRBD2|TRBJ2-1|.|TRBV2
CASSERTSHYNEQFF
TGTGCCAGCAGTGAACGGACTAGCCATTACAATGAGCAGTTCTTC
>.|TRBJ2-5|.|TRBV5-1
CASSKDPTKETQYF
TGCGCCAGCAGCAAGGACCCTACGAAAGAGACCCAGTACTTC
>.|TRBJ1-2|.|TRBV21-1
CASSTSCHPGPPNYGYTF
TGTGCCAGCAGCACCTCTTGCCACCCCGGGCCACCCAACTATGGCTACACCTTC
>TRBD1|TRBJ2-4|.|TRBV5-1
CASSQGTGVNQAIAKNIQYF
TGCGCCAGCAGCCAAGGGACAGGGGTAAACCAAGCTATAGCCAAAAACATTCAGTACTTC
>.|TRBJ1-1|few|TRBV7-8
CASSLAVEAFF
TGTGCCAGCAGCTTAGCGGTTGAAGCTTTCTTT